This T cell receptor beta chain emerged from a study of patients and donors after allogeneic stem cell transplantation. One entry per CDR3 protein, called by TCRdb with MiXCR from the RT-PCR reads. The sample lists 37,000 or so distinct CDR3 sequences; 25% to 40% were seen once. The germline gives CDR1 SQVTM, CDR2 ANQGSEA. The CDR3 loop spans 15 amino acids. This clonotype was recorded many times. The sequence was collected from a human donor who was either an allogeneic HSCT recipient or a stem cell or donor lymphocyte infusion donor (not recorded which). It is not recorded whose cells these are; they may come from a transplant donor. The chain has TRBV29-1 and TRBJ2-2; TRBD1 agrees at 9 bases. The sample comprised blood, either unsorted or a sorted T cell fraction (not recorded which). The CDR3 loop is CSIKLGQGNTGELFF. CDR3 in DNA: TGCAGTATTAAACTGGGACAGGGGAACACCGGGGAGCTGTTTTTT.